A selection of T cell receptor beta chains follows, all from one sample in a study of T-cell memory formation after mild COVID-19. TCRdb re-analysed the 5' RACE reads in MiXCR, keeping a single row per CDR3 protein. The repertoire consists of roughly 600,000 distinct CDR3 sequences, with roughly 17% occurring once and the leading ten covering around 12%. Input material: PBMCs or a T cell subset sorted from them (not recorded which). The source of these receptors is an adult woman who had mild COVID-19 (a few samples of this study predate the infection). Cell type and time point are not known. CDR3s include the opening cysteine and the closing phenylalanine or tryptophan. Rows give clone size only sometimes, using once, few, many, or a class for an expanded clone.

>once|TRBV30
CAWSEGVNTEAFF
>.|TRBV4-1
CASSQGPLARPHNEQFF
>.|TRBV6-2/TRBV6-3
CASKERSGRNLETQYF
>.|TRBV12-3/TRBV12-4
CASRADGQNTEAFF
>.|TRBV15
CATSSDRSGGSDTQYF
>.|TRBV7-9
CASSFKPGQGNTEAFF
>.|TRBV4-2
CASSQDAVGWGNQPQHF
>.|TRBV4-3
CASSAGTGGAGGAYEQYF
>once|TRBV7-6
CASSLREGTGSSGANVLTF
>few|TRBV3-1
CASSQGRSEAYEQYF
>few|TRBV12-3/TRBV12-4
CASSPRRIGLVETQYF
>few|TRBV29-1
CSVGVGLRETQYF
>.|TRBV18
CASSPQPGIGYIIYGYTF
>.|TRBV7-2
CASSLGVAYVTQYF
>.|TRBV11-2
CASSFQYEQYF
>.|TRBV7-8
CASSLVGWDRGPRTEAFF
>.|TRBV2
CASNQAMNTEAFF
>few|TRBV20-1
CSATTGMGGYEQYF
>many|TRBV7-7
CASSPSGGNEQFF
>many|TRBV5-1
CASSLNMGDTEAFF
>few|TRBV7-2
CASSLGAHEQFF
>few|TRBV6-2/TRBV6-3
CASTPPWGFEAFF
>.|TRBV7-9
CASSTFPGTGVPYNEQFF
>.|TRBV5-1
CASSPTRLARETQYF
>.|TRBV4-2
CASSQPPAGGYEQYF
>few|TRBV6-5
CASSSSSWAKNIQYF
>many|TRBV12-3/TRBV12-4
CASSLSGRSYNEQFF
>.|TRBV5-5
CASSSSGGAWNEQFF
>.|TRBV12-3/TRBV12-4
CASSLDPDRDSEKLFF
>.|TRBV5-1
CASSIRQGRMETQYF
>few|TRBV2
CASSEPRGEQYF
>.|TRBV7-9
CASSQSLQGDTEAFF
>.|TRBV4-3
CASSQASATDTQYF
>few|TRBV24-1
CATSDAGTGNQNEQFF
>few|TRBV7-3
CASSPDGEPYEQYF
>many|TRBV7-6
CASSPGQGGYTF
>few|TRBV7-2
CASSSTSADTDTQYF
>few|TRBV10-3
CAISERETGDYEQYF
>.|TRBV24-1
CATSEQGRPQQYF
>few|TRBV5-1
CASSFGVRGRGSSVNTEAFF
>.|TRBV20-1
CSANRLAGGASNEQFF
>.|TRBV6-2/TRBV6-3
CASSSIRTASNQPQHF
>.|TRBV4-1
CASSQGPGEAQPQHF
>many|TRBV4-3
CASSQLHRESSYEQYF
>few|TRBV6-5
CASSMGERNYGYTF
>few|TRBV25-1
CASSVDIELFF
>.|TRBV20-1
CSTYSGQGKAHEQYF
>.|TRBV5-1
CASSLAGDPTDTQYF
>.|TRBV4-2
CASSQDLAGELDTQYF
>.|TRBV12-3/TRBV12-4
CASSPRDRETYEQYF
>.|TRBV5-6
CASSFRESRSGYTF
>few|TRBV24-1
CATSDPTSGGGPSYNEQFF
>.|TRBV2
CASSVRRQVSGYTF
>few|TRBV12-3/TRBV12-4
CASSLTRPNTEAFF
>.|TRBV24-1
CATSDANWELGYGYTF
>.|TRBV5-1
CASSAGTVVYEQYF
>.|TRBV19
CASSIGRGGHTDTQYF
>.|TRBV20-1
CSAPGLAGLRRTDTQYF
>.|TRBV19
CASSMGSAGELFF
>.|TRBV29-1
CSVGGATGELFF